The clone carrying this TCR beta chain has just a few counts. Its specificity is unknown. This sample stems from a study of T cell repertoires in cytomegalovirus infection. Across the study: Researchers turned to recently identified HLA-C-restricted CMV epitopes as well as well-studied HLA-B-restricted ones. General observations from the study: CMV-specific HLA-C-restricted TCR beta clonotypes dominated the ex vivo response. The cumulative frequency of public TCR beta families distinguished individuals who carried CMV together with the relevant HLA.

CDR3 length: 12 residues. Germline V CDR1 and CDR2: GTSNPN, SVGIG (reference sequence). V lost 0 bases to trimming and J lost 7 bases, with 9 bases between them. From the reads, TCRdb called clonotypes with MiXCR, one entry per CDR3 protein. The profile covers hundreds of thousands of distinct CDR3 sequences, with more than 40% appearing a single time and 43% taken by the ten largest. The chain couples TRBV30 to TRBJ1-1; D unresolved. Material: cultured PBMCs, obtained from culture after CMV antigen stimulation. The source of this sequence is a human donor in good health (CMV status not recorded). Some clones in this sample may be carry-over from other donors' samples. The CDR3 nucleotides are TGTGCCTGGAGTGTCACCGGGAATGAAGCTTTCTTT. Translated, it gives CAWSVTGNEAFF.